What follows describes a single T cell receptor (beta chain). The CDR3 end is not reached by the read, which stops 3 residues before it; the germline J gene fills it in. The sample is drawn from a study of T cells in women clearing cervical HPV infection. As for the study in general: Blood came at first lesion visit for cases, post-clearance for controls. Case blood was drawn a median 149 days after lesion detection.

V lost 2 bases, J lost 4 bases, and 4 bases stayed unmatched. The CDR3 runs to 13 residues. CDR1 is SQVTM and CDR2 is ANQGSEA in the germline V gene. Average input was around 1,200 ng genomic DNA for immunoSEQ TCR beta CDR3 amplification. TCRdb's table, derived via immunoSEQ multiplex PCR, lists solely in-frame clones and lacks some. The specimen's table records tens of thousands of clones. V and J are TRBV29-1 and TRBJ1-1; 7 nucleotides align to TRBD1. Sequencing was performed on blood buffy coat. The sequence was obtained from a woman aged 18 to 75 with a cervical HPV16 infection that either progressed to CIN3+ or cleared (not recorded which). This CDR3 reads CSVEQGVSTEAFF. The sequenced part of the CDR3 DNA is TGCAGCGTTGAACAGGGGGTCAGCACTGAA.